This is a list of T cell receptor beta chains from one sample in a study of control samples from healthy donors and cancer patients. Sequencing used immunoSEQ multiplex PCR; TCRdb keeps in-frame clones, though not all of them. The profile shows approximately 76,000 clones, approximately 82% of them singletons. The sample comprised PBMCs. These receptors were collected from a man in his sixties with head and neck cancer. Each CDR3 is given with its conserved first and last residue. Each record gives: V gene, clone size, CDR3 length, J gene, D gene, CDR3 DNA, CDR3 protein. D genes are given only for firm matches. The size of a clone is reported for some rows only, either as once, few or many, or as a class for expanded clones.

V: TRBV5-6; size: -; length: 12; J: TRBJ1-2; D: -; DNA: TGTGCCAGCAGCAAGACAAGTTATGGCTACACCTTC; CDR3: CASSKTSYGYTF
V: TRBV5-4; size: few; length: 11; J: TRBJ1-2; D: -; DNA: TGTGCCAGCAGCTGGCGGTATGGCTACACCTTC; CDR3: CASSWRYGYTF
V: TRBV20-1; size: -; length: 10; J: TRBJ2-5; D: -; DNA: TGCAGTGCCATCCAAGAGACCCAGTACTTC; CDR3: CSAIQETQYF
V: TRBV24-1; size: -; length: 15; J: TRBJ2-5; D: TRBD1; DNA: TGTGCCACCAGTGGTTCGACAGGGCTACAAGAGACCCAGTACTTC; CDR3: CATSGSTGLQETQYF
V: TRBV27; size: once; length: 13; J: TRBJ2-2; D: TRBD2; DNA: TGTGCCAGCAGCCACGGGGGGACCGGGGAGCTGTTTTTT; CDR3: CASSHGGTGELFF
V: TRBV2; size: -; length: 14; J: TRBJ1-2; D: -; DNA: TGTGCCAGCAGAGCAGGACTTTCCAGCGGTGGCTACACCTTC; CDR3: CASRAGLSSGGYTF
V: TRBV4-1; size: few; length: 14; J: TRBJ1-5; D: -; DNA: TGCGCCAGCAGCCCGGGTGCTAGCAATCAGCCCCAGCATTTT; CDR3: CASSPGASNQPQHF
V: TRBV29-1; size: -; length: 13; J: TRBJ1-6; D: -; DNA: TGCAGCACCAAGACAGACTATAATTCACCCCTCCACTTT; CDR3: CSTKTDYNSPLHF
V: TRBV3-1/TRBV3-2; size: -; length: 18; J: TRBJ1-3; D: -; DNA: TGTGCCAGCAGCCATACCCCAAACAGCGGCTATACTGGAAACACCATATATTTT; CDR3: CASSHTPNSGYTGNTIYF
V: TRBV7-8; size: few; length: 13; J: TRBJ2-5; D: -; DNA: TGTGCCAGCAGCTTACGTAGGGGGGAAACCCAGTACTTC; CDR3: CASSLRRGETQYF
V: TRBV5-1; size: -; length: 15; J: TRBJ1-5; D: -; DNA: TGCGCCAGCAGCCTCATTCCGGGAGGAAATCAGCCCCAGCATTTT; CDR3: CASSLIPGGNQPQHF
V: TRBV9; size: once; length: 14; J: TRBJ2-5; D: TRBD1; DNA: TGTGCCAGCAGCCCAGGGGGCATCCAAGAGACCCAGTACTTC; CDR3: CASSPGGIQETQYF
V: TRBV27; size: -; length: 19; J: TRBJ1-6; D: -; DNA: TGTGCCAGCAGTTTGGAGGTCTCTTTGAGGGACGGAGGGGGTTCACCCCTCCACTTT; CDR3: CASSLEVSLRDGGGSPLHF
V: TRBV4-1; size: -; length: 17; J: TRBJ2-1; D: -; DNA: TGCGCCAGCAGCCAAATAGTGACTCTAGGGGTATACAATGAGCAGTTCTTC; CDR3: CASSQIVTLGVYNEQFF
V: TRBV10-2; size: -; length: 15; J: TRBJ2-3; D: TRBD2; DNA: TGCGCCAGCAATCGACTAGCGGGAGGATCAGATACGCAGTATTTT; CDR3: CASNRLAGGSDTQYF
V: TRBV5-1; size: -; length: 13; J: TRBJ1-1; D: -; DNA: TGCGCCAGCAGCCGGGGTCAGGACACTGAAGCTTTCTTT; CDR3: CASSRGQDTEAFF
V: TRBV5-1; size: -; length: 15; J: TRBJ2-1; D: TRBD2; DNA: TGCGCCAGCAGCTTGGATGCGGGAGCGTGGGATGAGCAGTTCTTC; CDR3: CASSLDAGAWDEQFF
V: TRBV6-2/TRBV6-3; size: -; length: 13; J: TRBJ2-7; D: TRBD2; DNA: TGTGCCAGCAGTCGGGAGGCCACCTACGAGCAGTACTTC; CDR3: CASSREATYEQYF
V: TRBV2; size: -; length: 12; J: TRBJ2-3; D: TRBD1; DNA: TGTGCCAGCGGCCAGGGGGCAGATACGCAGTATTTT; CDR3: CASGQGADTQYF
V: TRBV28; size: few; length: 17; J: TRBJ2-1; D: TRBD2; DNA: TGTGCCAGCACCTCCAGCGGGACTACTCTCTCCTACAATGAGCAGTTCTTC; CDR3: CASTSSGTTLSYNEQFF
V: TRBV4-1; size: -; length: 14; J: TRBJ2-3; D: TRBD2; DNA: TGCGCCAGCAGCCGGGGGACTAGTTGGGATACGCAGTATTTT; CDR3: CASSRGTSWDTQYF
V: TRBV11-2; size: -; length: 13; J: TRBJ1-4; D: -; DNA: TGTGCCAGCAGCTTAGTCCAGGATGAAAAACTGTTTTTT; CDR3: CASSLVQDEKLFF
V: TRBV5-5; size: -; length: 17; J: TRBJ1-2; D: TRBD1; DNA: TGTGCCAGCAGCCTGACGACCGCCGGGACAGAACTATATGGCTACACCTTC; CDR3: CASSLTTAGTELYGYTF
V: TRBV2; size: -; length: 13; J: TRBJ1-5; D: -; DNA: TGTGCCAGCAGGGTACAGGGTTTCGGGCCCCAGCATTTT; CDR3: CASRVQGFGPQHF
V: TRBV25-1; size: -; length: 14; J: TRBJ2-7; D: -; DNA: TGTGCCAGCAGTGAATATAGGGGAACCTACGAGCAGTACTTC; CDR3: CASSEYRGTYEQYF
V: TRBV19; size: -; length: 16; J: TRBJ2-1; D: -; DNA: TGTGCCAGTAGTATTCAAGCTCGGAGCTCCTACAATGAGCAGTTCTTC; CDR3: CASSIQARSSYNEQFF
V: TRBV24-1; size: -; length: 14; J: TRBJ2-3; D: -; DNA: TGTGCCACCAGTGACCGACGAAGCACAGATACGCAGTATTTT; CDR3: CATSDRRSTDTQYF